The clone carrying this T cell receptor (beta chain) was picked up a small number of times. Per the germline V gene, CDR1 is SEHNR and CDR2 is FQNEAQ (reference sequence). This CDR3 contains 15 residues. Unmatched junction bases numbered 7, after V lost 2 bases and J lost 4 bases. In building TCR beta libraries, iRepertoire HTBI primers were used together with Arm-PCR of CDR3 regions. TCRdb redid the calling of the multiplex PCR reads with MiXCR, one entry per CDR3 protein. This sample has fewer than 550,000 distinct CDR3 sequences, with 20% to 25% found just once. The source of the sample is a study of regulatory T cells in long-lasting Graves disease. As for time point: persistent/refractory GD, antithyroid drugs over 5 years with positive TRAb. There was RNA extracted from PBMCs, and the TCR library was made from it.

Sequenced here: peripheral blood mononuclear cells (PBMCs), sampled when the disease was refractory, from a patient treated with antithyroid drugs. This receptor was obtained from a female donor with Graves disease. The V call is TRBV7-9, the J call TRBJ2-7, with 8 nucleotides matching TRBD1. CDR3 residues: CASSLISGQGYEQYF. The CDR3 DNA reads TGTGCCAGCAGCTTAATTAGCGGACAGGGATACGAGCAGTACTTC.